This paragraph covers one TCR beta chain sequence. Its antigen remains unknown. RNA was extracted and reverse transcribed into cDNA as the sequencing template. Data came from immunoSEQ multiplex PCR; TCRdb stores just in-frame clones and leaves some out. The table includes more than 95,000 clones, around 60% detected once. The entry originates in a study of CD8+ T cells in alopecia areata. Study in general: It was oral tofacitinib, at 5 to 10 mg twice daily, that treated patients received. Tofacitinib treatment spanned 6 to 18 months, with 6 months off drug afterward.

Treatment noted: oral pan-JAK inhibitor, 5-10 mg twice daily. Study results and limitations: Lesional scalp displayed greater clonality than normal scalp, most notably in alopecia totalis/universalis.

V was cut by 5 bases and J by 8 bases, with 11 bases left in between. This CDR3 is built from 12 residues. Germline values: CDR1 SEHNR, CDR2 FQNEAQ (reference sequence). This TCR derives from a human donor with alopecia areata. Specimen: CD4+ T cells sorted from blood, collected at week 4, from a patient treated with tofacitinib. J is TRBJ2-3 and V is TRBV7-9; tentative D call: TRBD1 (6 bases). CDR3 sequence: CASSVQGVTQYF. CDR3 nucleotides: TGTGCCAGCAGCGTACAGGGTGTTACGCAGTATTTT.